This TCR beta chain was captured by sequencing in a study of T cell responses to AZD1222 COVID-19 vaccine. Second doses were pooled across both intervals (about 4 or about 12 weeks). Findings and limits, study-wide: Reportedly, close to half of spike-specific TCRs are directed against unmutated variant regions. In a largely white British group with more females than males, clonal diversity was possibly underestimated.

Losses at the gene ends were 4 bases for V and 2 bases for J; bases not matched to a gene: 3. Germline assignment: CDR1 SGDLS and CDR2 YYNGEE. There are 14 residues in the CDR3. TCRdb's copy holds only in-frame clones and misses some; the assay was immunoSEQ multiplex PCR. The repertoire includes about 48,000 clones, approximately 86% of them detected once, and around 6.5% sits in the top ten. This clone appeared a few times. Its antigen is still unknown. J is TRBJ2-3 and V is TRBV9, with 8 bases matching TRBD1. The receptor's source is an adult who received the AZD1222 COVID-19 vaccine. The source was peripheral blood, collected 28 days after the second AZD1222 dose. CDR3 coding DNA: TGTGCCAGCAGCAGGACAGGGTCCACAGATACGCAGTATTTT. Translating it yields CASSRTGSTDTQYF.